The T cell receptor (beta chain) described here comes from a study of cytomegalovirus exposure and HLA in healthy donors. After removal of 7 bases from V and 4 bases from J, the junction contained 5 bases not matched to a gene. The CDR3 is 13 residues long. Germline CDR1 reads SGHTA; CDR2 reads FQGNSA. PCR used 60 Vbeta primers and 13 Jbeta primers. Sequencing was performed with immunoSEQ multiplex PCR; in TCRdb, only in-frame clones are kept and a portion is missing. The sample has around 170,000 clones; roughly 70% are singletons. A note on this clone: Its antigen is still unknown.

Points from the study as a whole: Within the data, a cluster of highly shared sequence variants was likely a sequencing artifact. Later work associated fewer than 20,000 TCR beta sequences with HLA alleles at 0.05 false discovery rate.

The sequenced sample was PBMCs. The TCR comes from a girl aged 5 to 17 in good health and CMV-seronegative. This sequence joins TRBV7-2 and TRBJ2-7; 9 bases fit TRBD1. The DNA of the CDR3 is TGTGCCAGCAACCCGGACAGGGGATACGAGCAGTACTTC. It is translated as CASNPDRGYEQYF.